A selection of T cell receptor beta chains follows, all from one sample in a study of blood T cell repertoires in COVID-19. Using immunoSEQ multiplex PCR, the repertoire was profiled, and TCRdb retains in-frame clones only, with some absent. The data contain over 250,000 clones, 75% to 95% of them singletons. Sequenced material: peripheral blood. The receptors come from a person under 30 with COVID-19, enrolled during active disease. Both conserved end residues are part of each CDR3. The order of the fields is D gene, clone size, J gene, V gene, CDR3 protein, CDR3 DNA. A D gene is named only where the DNA matches it firmly. Size tells how often a clone was seen (once, few, many) or the class of an expanded clone, and some rows leave it out.

D: TRBD1
size: .
J: TRBJ1-5
V: TRBV6-5
CDR3: CASRDRGRDQPQHF
DNA: TGTGCCAGCAGGGACAGGGGGCGAGATCAGCCCCAGCATTTT

D: TRBD2
size: .
J: TRBJ2-7
V: TRBV4-2
CDR3: CASSQGALAGISYEQYF
DNA: TGTGCCAGCAGCCAAGGGGCCCTAGCGGGTATCTCCTACGAGCAGTACTTC

D: TRBD2
size: .
J: TRBJ2-2
V: TRBV7-9
CDR3: CASSSSGSNTGELFF
DNA: TGTGCCAGCAGCTCTAGCGGGTCGAACACCGGGGAGCTGTTTTTT

D: .
size: .
J: TRBJ2-5
V: TRBV6-5
CDR3: CASSYGLQVQETQYF
DNA: TGTGCCAGCAGTTACGGCCTCCAGGTCCAAGAGACCCAGTACTTC

D: .
size: once
J: TRBJ2-1
V: TRBV7-9
CDR3: CASSLGGYRGGESYNEQFF
DNA: TGTGCCAGCAGCTTAGGGGGATATAGAGGCGGGGAATCCTACAATGAGCAGTTCTTC

D: TRBD1
size: .
J: TRBJ2-6
V: TRBV6-2/TRBV6-3
CDR3: CASSLQGAGANVLTF
DNA: TGTGCCAGCAGTTTACAGGGGGCCGGGGCCAACGTCCTGACTTTC

D: .
size: .
J: TRBJ2-3
V: TRBV10-1
CDR3: CASSETLADTDTQYF
DNA: TGCGCCAGCAGTGAGACCTTAGCGGATACAGATACGCAGTATTTT

D: TRBD1
size: few
J: TRBJ1-2
V: TRBV3-1/TRBV3-2
CDR3: CASSQDLQRGRLGYTF
DNA: TGTGCCAGCAGCCAAGATCTGCAGAGGGGGCGGCTCGGCTACACCTTC

D: TRBD2
size: .
J: TRBJ2-2
V: TRBV7-2
CDR3: CASSSLGGAGELFF
DNA: TGTGCCAGCAGCTCGCTTGGGGGGGCCGGGGAGCTGTTTTTT

D: .
size: .
J: TRBJ2-5
V: TRBV5-5
CDR3: CASTAGRGQETQYF
DNA: TGTGCCAGCACGGCGGGTAGGGGGCAAGAGACCCAGTACTTC

D: .
size: .
J: TRBJ2-3
V: TRBV9
CDR3: CASSVAPRRGSTDTQYF
DNA: TGTGCCAGCAGCGTAGCCCCCCGCAGGGGCAGCACAGATACGCAGTATTTT